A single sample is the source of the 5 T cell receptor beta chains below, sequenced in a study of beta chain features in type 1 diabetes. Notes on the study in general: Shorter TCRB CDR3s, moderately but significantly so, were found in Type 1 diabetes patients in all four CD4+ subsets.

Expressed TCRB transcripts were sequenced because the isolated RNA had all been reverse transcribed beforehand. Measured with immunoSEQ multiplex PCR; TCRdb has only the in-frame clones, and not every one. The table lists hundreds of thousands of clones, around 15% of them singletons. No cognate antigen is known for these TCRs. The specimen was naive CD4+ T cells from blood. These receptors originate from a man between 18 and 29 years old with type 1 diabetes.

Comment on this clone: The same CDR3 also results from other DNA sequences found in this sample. CDR3 sequence (DNA): TGTGCCAGCTCACCGGGACAGGGGAACATTCAGTACTTC. Protein product: CASSPGQGNIQYF. This chain connects TRBV18 to TRBJ2-4; 10 nucleotides match TRBD1. CDR1 and CDR2 (germline): KGHSH, LQKENI. The CDR3 totals 13 residues. V lost 3 bases, J lost 7 bases, and 0 bases stayed unmatched.

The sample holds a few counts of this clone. The CDR3 bases are TGTGCCAGCAGTTCCCTCTCCTACGAGCAGTACTTC. It codes for CASSSLSYEQYF. The chain joins TRBV2 to TRBJ2-7; D is undetermined. Trimming took off 5 bases at V and 0 bases at J, with 5 bases between the two ends. CDR1 and CDR2 (germline): SNHLY, FYNNEI. The CDR3 has 12 amino acids.

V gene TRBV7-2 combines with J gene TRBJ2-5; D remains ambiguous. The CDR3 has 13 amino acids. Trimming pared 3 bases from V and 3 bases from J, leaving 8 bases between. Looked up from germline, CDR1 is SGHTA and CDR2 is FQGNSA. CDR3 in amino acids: CASSLSTKETQYF. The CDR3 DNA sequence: TGTGCCAGCAGCTTGTCGACGAAAGAGACCCAGTACTTC. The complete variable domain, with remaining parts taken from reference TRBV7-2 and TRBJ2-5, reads GAGVSQSPSNKVTEKGKDVELRCDPISGHTALYWYRQSLGQGLEFLIYFQGNSAPDKSGLPSDRFSAERTGGSVSTLTIQRTQQEDSAVYLCASSLSTKETQYFGPGTRLLVL.

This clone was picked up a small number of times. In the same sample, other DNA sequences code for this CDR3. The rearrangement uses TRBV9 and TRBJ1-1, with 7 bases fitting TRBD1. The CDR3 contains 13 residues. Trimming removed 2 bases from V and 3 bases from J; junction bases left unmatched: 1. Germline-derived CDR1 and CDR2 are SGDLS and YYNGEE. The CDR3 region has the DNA TGTGCCAGCAGCGTCAGGGGGGACACTGAAGCTTTCTTT. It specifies CASSVRGDTEAFF.

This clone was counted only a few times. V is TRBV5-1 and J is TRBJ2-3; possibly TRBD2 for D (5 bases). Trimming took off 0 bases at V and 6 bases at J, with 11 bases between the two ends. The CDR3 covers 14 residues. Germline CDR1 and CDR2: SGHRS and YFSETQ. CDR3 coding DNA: TGCGCCAGCAGCTTGGCCCTAGCTTGGGATACGCAGTATTTT. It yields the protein CASSLALAWDTQYF.